This T cell receptor (beta chain) was retrieved from a study of shared clonotypes between healthy human individuals. Study-wide context: Researchers drew samples from two women and three men aged 18 to 49.

Note on this clone: As yet, its antigen is unknown.

Findings and caveats of the study: Several donors shared approximately 5% of their naive CD4 clonotypes.

Germline V gives CDR1 MNHEY, CDR2 SMNVEV (reference sequence). The CDR3 totals 15 residues. The V gene end was trimmed by 6 bases and the J gene end by 4 bases; junction bases not matched to a gene: 7. CD45RO-negative, CCR7-selected cells formed the naive CD8 fraction, which excluded terminally differentiated effector memory CD45RA+ cells. Adult Caucasians living in Nashville, Tennessee made up all of the donors. Generated by immunoSEQ multiplex PCR, the TCRdb table keeps only in-frame clones and is missing some. The data hold millions of clones, with about 94% observed a single time. The chain carries TRBV27 and TRBJ2-3, with 10 positions matching TRBD2. The receptor's source is a man aged 18 to 30 in good health. Input material: naive CD8+ T cells sorted from blood. The CDR3 nucleotides read TGTGCCAGCAGGGGGGCTAGCGGGGGTTCAGATACGCAGTATTTT. Translated, it gives CASRGASGGSDTQYF.